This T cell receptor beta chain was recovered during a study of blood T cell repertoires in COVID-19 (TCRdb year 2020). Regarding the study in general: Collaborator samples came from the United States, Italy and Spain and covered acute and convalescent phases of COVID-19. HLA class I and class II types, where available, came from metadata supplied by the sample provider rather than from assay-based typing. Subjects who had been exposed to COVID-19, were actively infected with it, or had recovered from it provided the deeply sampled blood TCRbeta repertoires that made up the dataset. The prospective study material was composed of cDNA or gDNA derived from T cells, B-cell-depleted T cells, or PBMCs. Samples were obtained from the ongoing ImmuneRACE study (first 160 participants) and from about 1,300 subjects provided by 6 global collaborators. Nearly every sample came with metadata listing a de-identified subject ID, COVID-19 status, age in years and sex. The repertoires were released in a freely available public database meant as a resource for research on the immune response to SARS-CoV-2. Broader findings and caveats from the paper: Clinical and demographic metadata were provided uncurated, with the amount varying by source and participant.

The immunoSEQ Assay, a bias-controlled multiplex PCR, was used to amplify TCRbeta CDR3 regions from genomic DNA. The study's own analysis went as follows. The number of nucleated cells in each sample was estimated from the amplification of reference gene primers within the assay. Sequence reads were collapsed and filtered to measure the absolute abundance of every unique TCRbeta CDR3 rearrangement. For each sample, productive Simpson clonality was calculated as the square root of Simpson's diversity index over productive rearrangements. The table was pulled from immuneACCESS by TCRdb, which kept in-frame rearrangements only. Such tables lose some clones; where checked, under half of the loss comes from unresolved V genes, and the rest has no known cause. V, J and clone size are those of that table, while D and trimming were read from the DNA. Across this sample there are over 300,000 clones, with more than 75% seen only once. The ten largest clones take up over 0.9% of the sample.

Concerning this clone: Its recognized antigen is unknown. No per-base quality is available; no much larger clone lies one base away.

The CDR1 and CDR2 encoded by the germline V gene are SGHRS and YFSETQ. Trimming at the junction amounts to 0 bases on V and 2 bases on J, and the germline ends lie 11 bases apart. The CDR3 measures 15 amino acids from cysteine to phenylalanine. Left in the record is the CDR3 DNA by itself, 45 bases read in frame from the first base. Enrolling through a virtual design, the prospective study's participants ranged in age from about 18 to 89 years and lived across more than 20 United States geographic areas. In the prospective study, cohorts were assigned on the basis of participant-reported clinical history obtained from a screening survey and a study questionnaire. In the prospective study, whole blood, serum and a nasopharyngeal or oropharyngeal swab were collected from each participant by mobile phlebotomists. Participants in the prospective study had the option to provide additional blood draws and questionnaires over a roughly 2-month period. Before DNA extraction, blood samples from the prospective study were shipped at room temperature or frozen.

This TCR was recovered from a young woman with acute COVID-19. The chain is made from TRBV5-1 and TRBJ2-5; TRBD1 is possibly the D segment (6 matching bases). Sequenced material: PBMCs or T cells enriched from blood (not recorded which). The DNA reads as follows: TGCGCCAGCAGCTTGGTTGGGGGACAACAAGAGACCCAGTACTTC. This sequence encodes CASSLVGGQQETQYF.